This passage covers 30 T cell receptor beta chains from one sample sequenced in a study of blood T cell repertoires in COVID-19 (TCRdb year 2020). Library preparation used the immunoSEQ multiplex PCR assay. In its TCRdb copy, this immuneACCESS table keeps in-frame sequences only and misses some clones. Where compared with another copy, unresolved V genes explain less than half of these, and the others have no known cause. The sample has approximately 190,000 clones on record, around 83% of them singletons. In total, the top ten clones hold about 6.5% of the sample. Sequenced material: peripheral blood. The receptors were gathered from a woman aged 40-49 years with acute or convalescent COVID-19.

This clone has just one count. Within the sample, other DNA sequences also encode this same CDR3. Written as DNA, the CDR3 is TGTGCCAGCAGTTTGACGGGGAGGGAGACCCAGTACTTC. The encoded protein is CASSLTGRETQYF. The V and J genes are TRBV12-3 or TRBV12-4 and TRBJ2-5, with D perhaps matching TRBD2 (6 bases). Trimming took 3 bases from V and 5 from J, leaving 10 bases between them. The CDR3 extends over 13 amino acids.

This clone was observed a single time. The CDR3 nucleotides read TGTGCCAGCAGCTTAGGACAGGGGAGGGAAGAGCCCCAGCATTTT. Protein sequence: CASSLGQGREEPQHF. The rearrangement uses TRBV5-4 and TRBJ1-5, with 9 nucleotides matching TRBD1. Germline CDR1 is SGHNT and CDR2 is YYREEE (reference sequence). V was pared by 2 bases and J by 8 bases, with 8 bases of the junction left unmatched. The CDR3 is 15 residues long.

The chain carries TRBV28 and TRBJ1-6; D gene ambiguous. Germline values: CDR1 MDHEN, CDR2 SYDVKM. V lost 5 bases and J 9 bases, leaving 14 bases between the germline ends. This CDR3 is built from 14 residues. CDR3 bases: TGTGCCAGCAGTGCCCCGGCCAGAGGTTCACCCCTCCACTTT. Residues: CASSAPARGSPLHF.

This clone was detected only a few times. The CDR3 loop reads CASSRTHDTEAFF. In nucleotides, the CDR3 is TGTGCCAGCAGCCGGACACACGACACTGAAGCTTTCTTT. This rearrangement joins TRBV5-6 to TRBJ1-1; tentative D call: TRBD1 (5 bases). V lost 4 bases to trimming and J lost 3 bases, with 10 bases between them. The V gene's germline CDR1 is SGHDT and CDR2 YYEEEE. The CDR3 is 13 residues long.

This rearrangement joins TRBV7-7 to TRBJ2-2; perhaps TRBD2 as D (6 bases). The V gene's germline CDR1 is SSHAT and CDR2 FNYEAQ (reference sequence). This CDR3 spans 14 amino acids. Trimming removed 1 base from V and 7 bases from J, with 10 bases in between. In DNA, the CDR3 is TGTGCCAGCAGCTTAGGGCTAGCGATCGGGGAGCTGTTTTTT. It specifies CASSLGLAIGELFF.

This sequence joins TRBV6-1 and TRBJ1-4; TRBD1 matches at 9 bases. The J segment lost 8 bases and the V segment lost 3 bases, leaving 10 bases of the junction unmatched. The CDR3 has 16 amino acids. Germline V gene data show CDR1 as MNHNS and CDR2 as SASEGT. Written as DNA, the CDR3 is TGTGCCAGCAGTGAGGGCTGGACAGGGGTAGGGGAAAAACTGTTTTTT. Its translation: CASSEGWTGVGEKLFF.

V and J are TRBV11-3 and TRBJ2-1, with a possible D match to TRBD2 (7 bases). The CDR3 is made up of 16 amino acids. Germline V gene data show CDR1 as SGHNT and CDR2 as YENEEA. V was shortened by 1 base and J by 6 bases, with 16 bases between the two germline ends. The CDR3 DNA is TGTGCCAGCAGCTTAGCCGGGTGGGGGGGCCGCAATGAGCAGTTCTTC. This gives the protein CASSLAGWGGRNEQFF.

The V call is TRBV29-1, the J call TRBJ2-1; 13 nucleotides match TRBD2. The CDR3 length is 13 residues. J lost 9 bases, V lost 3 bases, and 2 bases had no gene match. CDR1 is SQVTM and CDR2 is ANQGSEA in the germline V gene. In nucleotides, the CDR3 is TGCAGCGTTGAGGGACTAGCGGGGTTTGAGCAGTTCTTC. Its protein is CSVEGLAGFEQFF.

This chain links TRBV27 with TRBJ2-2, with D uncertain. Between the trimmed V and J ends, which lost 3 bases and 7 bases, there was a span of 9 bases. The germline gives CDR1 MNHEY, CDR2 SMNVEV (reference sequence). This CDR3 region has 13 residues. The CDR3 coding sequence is TGTGCCAGCAGTTTTTCGAGGCTCGGGGAGCTGTTTTTT. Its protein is CASSFSRLGELFF.

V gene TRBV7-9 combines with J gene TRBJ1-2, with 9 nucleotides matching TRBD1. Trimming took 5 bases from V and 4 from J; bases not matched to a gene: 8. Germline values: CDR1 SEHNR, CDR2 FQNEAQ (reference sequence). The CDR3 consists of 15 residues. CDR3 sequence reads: CASSPWDRETYGYTF. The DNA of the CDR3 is TGTGCCAGCAGCCCGTGGGACAGGGAGACCTATGGCTACACCTTC.

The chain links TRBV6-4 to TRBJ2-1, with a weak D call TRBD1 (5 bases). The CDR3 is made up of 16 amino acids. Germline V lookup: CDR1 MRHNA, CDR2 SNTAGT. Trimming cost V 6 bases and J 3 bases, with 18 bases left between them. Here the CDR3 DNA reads TGTGCCAGCAGGGCACGACGAGACAGCTTCTACAATGAGCAGTTCTTC. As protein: CASRARRDSFYNEQFF.

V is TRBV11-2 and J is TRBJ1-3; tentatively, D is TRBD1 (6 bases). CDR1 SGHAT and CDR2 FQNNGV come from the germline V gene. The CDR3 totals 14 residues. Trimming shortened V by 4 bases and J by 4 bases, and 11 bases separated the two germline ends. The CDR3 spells CASSYTGPGNTIYF. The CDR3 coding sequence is TGTGCCAGCAGCTACACAGGGCCCGGAAACACCATATATTTT.

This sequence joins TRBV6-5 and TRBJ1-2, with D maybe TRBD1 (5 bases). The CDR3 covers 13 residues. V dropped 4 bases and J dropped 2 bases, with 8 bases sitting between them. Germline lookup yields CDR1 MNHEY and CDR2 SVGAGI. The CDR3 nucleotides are TGTGCCAGCAGTTTGCAGGGAAACTATGGCTACACCTTC. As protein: CASSLQGNYGYTF.

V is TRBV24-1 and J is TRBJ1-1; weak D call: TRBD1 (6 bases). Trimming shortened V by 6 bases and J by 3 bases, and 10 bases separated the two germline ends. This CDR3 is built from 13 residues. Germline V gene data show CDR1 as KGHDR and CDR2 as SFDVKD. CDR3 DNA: TGTGCCACCAGTCGGGGGGCCCACACTGAAGCTTTCTTT. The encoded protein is CATSRGAHTEAFF.

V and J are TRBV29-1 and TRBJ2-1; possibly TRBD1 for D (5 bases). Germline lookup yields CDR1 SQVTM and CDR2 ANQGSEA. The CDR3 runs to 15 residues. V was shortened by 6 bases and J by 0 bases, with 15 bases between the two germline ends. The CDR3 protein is CSVPQGSSSYNEQFF. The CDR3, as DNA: TGCAGCGTACCTCAGGGAAGTAGCTCCTACAATGAGCAGTTCTTC.

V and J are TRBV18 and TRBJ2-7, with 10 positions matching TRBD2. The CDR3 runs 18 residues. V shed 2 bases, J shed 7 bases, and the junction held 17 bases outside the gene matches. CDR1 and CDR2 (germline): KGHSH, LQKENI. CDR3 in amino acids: CASSPFPQTSGSLREQYF. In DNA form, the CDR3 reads TGTGCCAGCTCACCATTTCCCCAGACTAGCGGGTCACTACGGGAGCAGTACTTC. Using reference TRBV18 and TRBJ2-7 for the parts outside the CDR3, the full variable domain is NAGVMQNPRHLVRRRGQEARLRCSPMKGHSHVYWYRQLPEEGLKFMVYLQKENIIDESGMPKERFSAEFPKEGPSILRIQQVVRGDSAAYFCASSPFPQTSGSLREQYFGPGTRLTVT.

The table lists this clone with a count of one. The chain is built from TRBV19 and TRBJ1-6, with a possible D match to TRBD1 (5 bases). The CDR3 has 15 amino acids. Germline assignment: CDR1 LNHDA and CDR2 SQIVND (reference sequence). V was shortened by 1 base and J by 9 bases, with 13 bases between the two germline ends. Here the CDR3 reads CASSIGFAGLSPLHF. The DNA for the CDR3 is TGTGCCAGTAGTATAGGATTTGCGGGACTTTCACCCCTCCACTTT.

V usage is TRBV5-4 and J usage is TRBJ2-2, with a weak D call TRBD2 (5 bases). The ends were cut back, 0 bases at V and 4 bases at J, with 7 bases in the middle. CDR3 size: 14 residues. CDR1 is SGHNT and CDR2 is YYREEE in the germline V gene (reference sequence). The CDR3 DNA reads TGTGCCAGCAGCTTGGGGGCGGGCACCGGGGAGCTGTTTTTT. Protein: CASSLGAGTGELFF.

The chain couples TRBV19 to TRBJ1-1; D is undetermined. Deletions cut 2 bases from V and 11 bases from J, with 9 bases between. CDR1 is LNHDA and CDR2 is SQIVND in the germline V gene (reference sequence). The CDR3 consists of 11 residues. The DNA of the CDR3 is TGTGCCAGTAGTATATTGGGCTCCGCTTTCTTT. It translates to CASSILGSAFF.

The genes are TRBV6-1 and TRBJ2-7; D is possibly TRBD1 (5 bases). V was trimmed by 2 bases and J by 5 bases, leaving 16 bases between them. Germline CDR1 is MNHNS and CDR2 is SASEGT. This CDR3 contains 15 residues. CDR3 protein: CASSESQGGSNEQYF. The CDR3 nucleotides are TGTGCCAGCAGTGAAAGTCAGGGTGGATCGAACGAGCAGTACTTC.

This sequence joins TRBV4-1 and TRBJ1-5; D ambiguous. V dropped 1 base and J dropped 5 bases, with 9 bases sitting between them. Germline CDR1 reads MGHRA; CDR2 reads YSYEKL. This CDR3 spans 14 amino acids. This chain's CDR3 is CASSQGIAYQPQHF. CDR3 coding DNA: TGCGCCAGCAGCCAAGGGATAGCTTATCAGCCCCAGCATTTT.

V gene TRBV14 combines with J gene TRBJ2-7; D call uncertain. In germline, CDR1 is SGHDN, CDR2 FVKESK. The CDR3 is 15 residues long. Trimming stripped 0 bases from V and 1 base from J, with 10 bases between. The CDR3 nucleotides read TGTGCCAGCAGCCAAGATATTCAGCGATCCTACGAGCAGTACTTC. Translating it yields CASSQDIQRSYEQYF.

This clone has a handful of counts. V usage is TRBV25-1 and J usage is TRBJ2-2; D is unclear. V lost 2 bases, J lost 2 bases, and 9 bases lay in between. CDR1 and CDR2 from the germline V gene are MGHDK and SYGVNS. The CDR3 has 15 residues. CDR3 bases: TGTGCCAGCAGTGAAGGTGCGCAAAACACCGGGGAGCTGTTTTTT. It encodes CASSEGAQNTGELFF.

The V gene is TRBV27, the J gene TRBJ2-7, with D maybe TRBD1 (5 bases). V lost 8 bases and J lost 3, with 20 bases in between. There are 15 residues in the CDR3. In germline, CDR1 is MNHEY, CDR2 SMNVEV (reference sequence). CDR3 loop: CASQGLEAGHYEQYF. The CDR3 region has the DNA TGTGCCAGCCAGGGATTAGAAGCTGGTCACTACGAGCAGTACTTC.

The CDR3 DNA is TGTGCCAGCAGCGTAGGACCTAGCGGGGGTATGAATGAGCAGTTCTTC. It is translated as CASSVGPSGGMNEQFF. The chain has TRBV9 and TRBJ2-1, with 10 bases aligning to TRBD2. The length of the CDR3 is 16 residues. The trim removed 0 bases at V and 7 bases at J, leaving 7 bases unmatched. The germline CDR1 and CDR2 sequences are SGDLS and YYNGEE.

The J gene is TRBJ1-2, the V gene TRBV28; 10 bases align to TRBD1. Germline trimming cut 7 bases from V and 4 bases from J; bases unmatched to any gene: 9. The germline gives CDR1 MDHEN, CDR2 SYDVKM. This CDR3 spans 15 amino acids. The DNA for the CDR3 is TGTGCCAGCACGGAGGGACAGGGGATAGGCTATGGCTACACCTTC. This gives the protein CASTEGQGIGYGYTF.

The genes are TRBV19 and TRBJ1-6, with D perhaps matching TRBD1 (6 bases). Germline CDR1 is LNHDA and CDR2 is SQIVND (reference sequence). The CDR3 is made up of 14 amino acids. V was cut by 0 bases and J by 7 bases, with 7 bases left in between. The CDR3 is CASSIDQGNSPLHF. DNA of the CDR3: TGTGCCAGTAGTATAGATCAGGGGAATTCACCCCTCCACTTT.

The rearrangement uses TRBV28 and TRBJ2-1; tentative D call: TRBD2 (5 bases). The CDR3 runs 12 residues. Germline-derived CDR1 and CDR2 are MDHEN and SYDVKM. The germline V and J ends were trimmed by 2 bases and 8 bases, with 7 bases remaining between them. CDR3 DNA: TGTGCCAGCAGTTTAGGGAGCTATGAGCAGTTCTTC. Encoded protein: CASSLGSYEQFF.

The CDR3 region is CAWSEYGGAADTQYF. Written as DNA, the CDR3 is TGTGCCTGGAGTGAATACGGGGGGGCGGCAGATACGCAGTATTTT. J is TRBJ2-3 and V is TRBV30; the match to TRBD2 covers 8 bases. The CDR3 is 15 residues long. The germline CDR1 and CDR2 sequences are GTSNPN and SVGIG (reference sequence). J was trimmed by 4 bases and V by 1 base; bases with no gene match: 7.

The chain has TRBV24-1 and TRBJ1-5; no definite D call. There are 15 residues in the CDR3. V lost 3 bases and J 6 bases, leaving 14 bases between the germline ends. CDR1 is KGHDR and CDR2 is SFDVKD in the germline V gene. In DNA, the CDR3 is TGTGCCACCAGTGATCCGCGGGAGGGCCGTCAGCCCCAGCATTTT. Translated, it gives CATSDPREGRQPQHF.